This entry describes one TCR beta chain. Its antigen is unknown. All donors came from Russia, were Caucasian and healthy, and spanned ages about 6 to 100. They isolated at least 6 million PBMCs from each sample. Germline values: CDR1 MNHEY, CDR2 SVGAGI. V lost 0 bases and J lost 2, with 15 bases in between. The CDR3 has 17 residues. This specimen comes from a study of blood T cells in healthy people across ages. Study-wide results and limits: Not knowing donor CMV status may have confounded expanded clonotype changes. With unsorted PBMCs, a conclusive comparison of naive versus antigen-experienced cells was not possible.

Together with a sample-barcoded 5' primer, a J-beta primer mix was included in a second PCR lasting about 7 to 11 cycles. Using its own MiXCR run on the 5' RACE reads, TCRdb lists one record per CDR3 protein. This sample has 1 million to 1.2 million distinct CDR3 sequences, with 35% to 40% found just once. The clonotype originates from a man younger than 30 in good health. The chain carries TRBV6-5 and TRBJ2-3; the D gene is possibly TRBD2 (6 bases). The sequencing input was blood. The CDR3 bases are TGTGCCAGCAGTTACTCAACGGGACTTGCGTCCACAGATACGCAGTATTTT. Translated, it gives CASSYSTGLASTDTQYF.